Presented here are 24 T cell receptor beta chains from one specimen sequenced in a study of cytomegalovirus exposure and HLA in healthy donors. Primers for the PCR totalled 60 Vbeta and 13 Jbeta. TCRdb's copy holds only in-frame clones and misses some; the assay was immunoSEQ multiplex PCR. The sample includes about 150,000 clones, around two thirds of them seen just once. Sequenced material: PBMCs. These receptors were taken from a man aged 30 to 39 in good health and CMV-seropositive.

This clone came up a few times. The chain couples TRBV7-2 to TRBJ2-3; 10 bases match TRBD2. The trim removed 1 base at V and 6 bases at J, leaving 7 bases unmatched. Germline CDR1 SGHTA, CDR2 FQGNSA. The CDR3 is made up of 16 amino acids. For the CDR3, the DNA is TGTGCCAGCAGCTTAGTAGCTAGCGGGAGCGGGGATACGCAGTATTTT. Translated: CASSLVASGSGDTQYF.

The gene calls are TRBV6-1 and TRBJ2-7; D possibly corresponds to TRBD2 (6 bases). CDR1 and CDR2 from the germline V gene are MNHNS and SASEGT. CDR3 length equals 15 residues. The V end lost 3 bases, the J end lost 4 bases, and 16 bases lay between the germline ends. CDR3 in amino acids: CASSDIAGSWYEQYF. DNA for the CDR3: TGTGCCAGCAGTGACATCGCGGGAAGTTGGTACGAGCAGTACTTC.

V gene TRBV6-5 combines with J gene TRBJ1-1, with 7 bases identical to TRBD1. V lost 6 bases to trimming and J lost 10 bases; unmatched junction nucleotides: 8. Germline CDR1 MNHEY, CDR2 SVGAGI. This CDR3 spans 12 amino acids. As DNA, the CDR3 is TGTGCCAGCAGAGAACAGGGGTCGGCAGCTTTCTTT. This gives the protein CASREQGSAAFF.

The chain recombines TRBV10-3 with TRBJ2-3, with 9 bases fitting TRBD2. The CDR3 is made up of 19 amino acids. The J segment lost 4 bases and the V segment lost 0 bases, leaving 14 bases of the junction unmatched. Germline CDR1 is ENHRY and CDR2 is SYGVKD. The CDR3 region is CAISESILTSGLPPDTQYF. DNA for the CDR3: TGTGCCATCAGTGAGTCAATACTTACTAGCGGGCTTCCACCAGATACGCAGTATTTT.

This clone was detected a few times. The V gene is TRBV6-1, the J gene TRBJ1-1, with 7 bases lining up with TRBD1. Germline assignment: CDR1 MNHNS and CDR2 SASEGT. The CDR3 runs 13 residues. After removal of 10 bases from V and 6 bases from J, the junction contained 11 bases not matched to a gene. The CDR3 DNA is TGTGCCATCAGAACGACAGGGATACCTGAAGCTTTCTTT. Amino acid sequence: CAIRTTGIPEAFF.

This clone was seen a single time. The chain employs TRBV28 and TRBJ1-3; 10 positions agree with TRBD1. The CDR3 length is 17 residues. The junction had 10 bases not matched to a gene; V was cut back by 4 bases and J by 4 bases. Germline CDR1 MDHEN, CDR2 SYDVKM. CDR3 in amino acids: CASSSQYRTGGGNTIYF. Written as DNA, the CDR3 is TGTGCCAGCAGTTCCCAATATCGGACAGGGGGAGGAAACACCATATATTTT.

The chain is built from TRBV10-3 and TRBJ1-4; the D gene is possibly TRBD1 (6 bases). This CDR3 contains 17 residues. CDR1 is ENHRY, CDR2 SYGVKD, per germline. V gave up 6 bases and J gave up 0 bases, with 17 bases separating them. CDR3 nucleotide sequence: TGTGCCATCAGGGCGAGTACAGGGCTTACAACTAATGAAAAACTGTTTTTT. This sequence encodes CAIRASTGLTTNEKLFF.

This clone has just a few counts. The V call is TRBV19, the J call TRBJ2-7, with TRBD1 matching 9 bases. The germline V gene has CDR1 LNHDA and CDR2 SQIVND (reference sequence). J lost 5 bases, V lost 7 bases, and 9 bases had no gene match. The CDR3 contains 14 residues. The CDR3 loop reads CASKRAQGAHEQYF. In DNA form, the CDR3 reads TGTGCCAGTAAGAGAGCACAGGGGGCCCACGAGCAGTACTTC.

This clone has a single count. The chain uses TRBV10-3 and TRBJ2-7; the D gene is possibly TRBD1 (8 bases). Trimming pared 5 bases from V and 6 bases from J, leaving 17 bases between. Per germline, CDR1 ENHRY and CDR2 SYGVKD. The CDR3 consists of 14 residues. Here the CDR3 DNA reads TGTGCCATCAGTCAACAGGGGGGGGCGGGCGAGCAGTACTTC. It codes for CAISQQGGAGEQYF.

As for this clone: Other DNA sequences from this sample encode an identical CDR3 as well. V usage is TRBV7-8 and J usage is TRBJ1-6; TRBD1 aligns across 7 bases. This CDR3 contains 14 residues. Trimming took 1 base from V and 7 from J; bases not matched to a gene: 1. Germline values: CDR1 SGHVS, CDR2 FQNEAQ. The CDR3 sequence: CASSLGGGNSPLHF. CDR3 nucleotide sequence: TGTGCCAGCAGCTTAGGAGGGGGCAATTCACCCCTCCACTTT. The full variable domain, rest sourced from reference TRBV7-8 and TRBJ1-6, is GAGVSQSPRYKVAKRGQDVALRCDPISGHVSLFWYQQALGQGPEFLTYFQNEAQLDKSGLPSDRFFAERPEGSVSTLKIQRTQQEDSAVYLCASSLGGGNSPLHFGNGTRLTVT.

The chain carries TRBV2 and TRBJ2-1; unclear D gene. Trimming shortened V by 4 bases and J by 10 bases, and 20 bases separated the two germline ends. CDR1 SNHLY and CDR2 FYNNEI come from the germline V gene. The length of the CDR3 is 15 residues. The CDR3 coding sequence is TGTGCCAGCAGTGCCACATACCCGTCCCTAGAGGAGCAGTTCTTC. Amino acids: CASSATYPSLEEQFF. The full variable domain, in which reference TRBV2 and TRBJ2-1 provide the parts outside the CDR3, is EPEVTQTPSHQVTQMGQEVILRCVPISNHLYFYWYRQILGQKVEFLVSFYNNEISEKSEIFDDQFSVERPDGSNFTLKIRSTKLEDSAMYFCASSATYPSLEEQFFGPGTRLTVL.

This clone was seen a handful of times. The chain uses TRBV10-1 and TRBJ1-1, with TRBD1 as a possible D gene (5 bases). From germline, CDR1 is WNHNN and CDR2 SYGVQD (reference sequence). CDR3 length: 14 residues. V lost 4 bases, J lost 5 bases, and 14 bases lay in between. CDR3 nucleotide sequence: TGCGCCAGCAGTGGTTCCGGGGGATATACTGAAGCTTTCTTT. Encoded protein: CASSGSGGYTEAFF.

The chain joins TRBV6-5 to TRBJ1-3, with D hard to call. Germline V gene sequence: CDR1 MNHEY, CDR2 SVGAGI. This CDR3 is 13 amino acids long. Trimming pared 6 bases from V and 4 bases from J, leaving 10 bases between. CDR3 bases: TGTGCCAGCAGCCTTGGGCAGGGAAACACCATATATTTT. This sequence encodes CASSLGQGNTIYF.

V usage is TRBV10-1 and J usage is TRBJ2-3; 8 nucleotides agree with TRBD2. CDR1 and CDR2 from the germline V gene are WNHNN and SYGVQD (reference sequence). V dropped 10 bases and J dropped 0; count of bases not matched to a gene: 18. The CDR3 covers 18 residues. The CDR3 nucleotides are TGCGCCAACAAAGAACTTATCACTAGCGGAGAAAGCACAGATACGCAGTATTTT. This codes for CANKELITSGESTDTQYF.

CDR3 protein: CSVRALTGSNEQYF. CDR3 coding DNA: TGCAGCGTTCGCGCCCTGACAGGGTCTAACGAGCAGTACTTC. V gene TRBV29-1 combines with J gene TRBJ2-7; 7 bases are shared with TRBD1. The V gene end was trimmed by 5 bases and the J gene end by 5 bases; junction bases not matched to a gene: 12. From germline, CDR1 is SQVTM and CDR2 ANQGSEA. The CDR3 covers 14 residues.

The chain recombines TRBV4-1 with TRBJ1-2; TRBD1 matches at 9 bases. V lost 6 bases, J lost 2 bases, and 25 bases stayed unmatched. CDR3 size: 21 residues. CDR1 is MGHRA and CDR2 is YSYEKL in the germline V gene. The CDR3 DNA follows: TGCGCCAGCAGTCAGCTTGAACCCTTCCGGGACAGGGAGTCTCCGAACTATGGCTACACCTTC. It is translated as CASSQLEPFRDRESPNYGYTF.

The rearrangement joins TRBV19 to TRBJ1-5, with 9 bases lining up with TRBD1. V was pared by 9 bases and J by 5 bases, with 8 bases of the junction left unmatched. Looked up from germline, CDR1 is LNHDA and CDR2 is SQIVND (reference sequence). The CDR3 is 14 residues long. The CDR3 DNA follows: TGTGCCAGCAGCCGGGACAGGGTGGATCAGCCCCAGCATTTT. It translates to CASSRDRVDQPQHF. The full variable domain, rest sourced from reference TRBV19 and TRBJ1-5, is DGGITQSPKYLFRKEGQNVTLSCEQNLNHDAMYWYRQDPGQGLRLIYYSQIVNDFQKGDIAEGYSVSREKKESFPLTVTSAQKNPTAFYLCASSRDRVDQPQHFGDGTRLSIL.

Comments on this clone: Different DNA sequences within this sample yield the same CDR3. V is TRBV18 and J is TRBJ2-1; possible D gene TRBD1, 5 bases. The V gene lost 1 base and the J gene lost 0 bases, with 7 bases spanning the gap. This CDR3 has 15 residues. Germline CDR1 KGHSH, CDR2 LQKENI. The CDR3 sequence is CASSPRGGSYNEQFF. The CDR3 DNA follows: TGTGCCAGCTCACCACGGGGCGGCTCCTACAATGAGCAGTTCTTC.

V usage is TRBV28 and J usage is TRBJ1-4, with D possibly matching TRBD1 (5 bases). CDR1 MDHEN and CDR2 SYDVKM come from the germline V gene. Trimming cost V 8 bases and J 3 bases, with 10 bases left between them. The CDR3 spans 13 residues. The CDR3 here is CASGARANEKLFF. Written as DNA, the CDR3 is TGTGCCAGCGGGGCCAGGGCTAATGAAAAACTGTTTTTT.

The V and J genes are TRBV27 and TRBJ1-1; 8 bases align to TRBD1. Germline trimming cut 5 bases from V and 7 bases from J; bases unmatched to any gene: 15. Germline V gene lookup returns CDR1 MNHEY and CDR2 SMNVEV (reference sequence). The CDR3 has 16 residues. In DNA, the CDR3 is TGTGCCAGCAGTCCAACAGGGGGTGTAGGGGGTAGTGAAGCTTTCTTT. Translation: CASSPTGGVGGSEAFF.

The genes are TRBV30 and TRBJ2-3; D is unresolved. This CDR3 region has 10 residues. Deletions cut 4 bases from V and 4 bases from J, with 3 bases between. From germline, CDR1 is GTSNPN and CDR2 SVGIG (reference sequence). CDR3 in DNA: TGTGCCTGGACCTCAGATACGCAGTATTTT. It yields the protein CAWTSDTQYF.

J is TRBJ2-2 and V is TRBV9, with 8 bases fitting TRBD1. The germline CDR1 and CDR2 sequences are SGDLS and YYNGEE. The CDR3 is 16 amino acids. The V segment lost 4 bases and the J segment 7 bases; nucleotides outside the gene matches: 12. This CDR3 is CASSIPDRVGSGELFF. The CDR3 DNA follows: TGTGCCAGCAGCATCCCGGACAGGGTGGGGAGCGGGGAGCTGTTTTTT. Combining the CDR3 with reference TRBV9 and TRBJ2-2 gives the whole variable domain DSGVTQTPKHLITATGQRVTLRCSPRSGDLSVYWYQQSLDQGLQFLIQYYNGEERAKGNILERFSAQQFPDLHSELNLSSLELGDSALYFCASSIPDRVGSGELFFGEGSRLTVL.

V gene TRBV6-5 combines with J gene TRBJ2-2; 8 positions match TRBD2. V shed 2 bases and J 0 bases; nucleotides not matched to a gene: 2. The CDR3 extends over 16 amino acids. Germline V lookup: CDR1 MNHEY, CDR2 SVGAGI. CDR3 loop: CASSYLAGANTGELFF. CDR3 DNA sequence: TGTGCCAGCAGTTACCTAGCGGGCGCGAACACCGGGGAGCTGTTTTTT.

This clone was counted once. The genes are TRBV5-5 and TRBJ1-4; D is unclear. Germline V gene sequence: CDR1 SGHKS, CDR2 YYEKEE (reference sequence). The CDR3 covers 17 residues. Trimming shortened V by 1 base and J by 0 bases, and 13 bases separated the two germline ends. The CDR3 is CASSLLSYFPTNEKLFF. The CDR3 DNA sequence: TGTGCCAGCAGCTTGCTGTCGTATTTCCCAACTAATGAAAAACTGTTTTTT.